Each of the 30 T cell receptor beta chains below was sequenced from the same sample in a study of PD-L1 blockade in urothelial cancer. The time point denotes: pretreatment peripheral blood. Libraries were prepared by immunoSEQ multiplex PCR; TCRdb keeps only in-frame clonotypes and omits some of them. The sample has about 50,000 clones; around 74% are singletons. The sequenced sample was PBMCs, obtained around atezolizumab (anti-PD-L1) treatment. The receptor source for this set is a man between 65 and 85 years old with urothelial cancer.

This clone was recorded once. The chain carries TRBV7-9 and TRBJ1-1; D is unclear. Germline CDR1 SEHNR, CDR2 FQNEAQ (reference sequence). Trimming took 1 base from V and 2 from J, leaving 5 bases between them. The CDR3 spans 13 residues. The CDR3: CASSLGTNTEAFF. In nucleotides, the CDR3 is TGTGCCAGCAGCTTAGGAACAAACACTGAAGCTTTCTTT.

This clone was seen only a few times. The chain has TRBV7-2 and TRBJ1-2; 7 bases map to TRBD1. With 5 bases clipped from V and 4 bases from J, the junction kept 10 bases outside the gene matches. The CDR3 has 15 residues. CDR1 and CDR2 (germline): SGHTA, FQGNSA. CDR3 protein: CASSPSGTATYGYTF. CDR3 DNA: TGTGCCAGCAGCCCCTCCGGGACAGCCACCTATGGCTACACCTTC.

The CDR3 loop is CSVGTLGGQFF. In DNA, the CDR3 is TGCAGCGTTGGGACCCTTGGAGGGCAGTTCTTC. V gene TRBV29-1 combines with J gene TRBJ2-1, with D maybe TRBD2 (5 bases). The CDR3 has 11 amino acids. Germline V lookup: CDR1 SQVTM, CDR2 ANQGSEA. V lost 4 bases and J lost 12, with 13 bases in between.

The CDR3 spells CASSQDQGFFNQPQHF. CDR3 nucleotides: TGCGCCAGCAGCCAAGATCAGGGGTTCTTCAATCAGCCCCAGCATTTT. The J gene is TRBJ1-5, the V gene TRBV4-1, with D perhaps TRBD1 (6 bases). The CDR3 has 16 amino acids. Germline CDR1 is MGHRA and CDR2 is YSYEKL. The ends were cut back, 0 bases at V and 3 bases at J, with 12 bases in the middle.

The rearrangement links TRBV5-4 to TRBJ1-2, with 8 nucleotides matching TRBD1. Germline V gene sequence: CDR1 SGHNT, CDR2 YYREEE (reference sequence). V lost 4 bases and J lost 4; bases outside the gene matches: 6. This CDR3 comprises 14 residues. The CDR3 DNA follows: TGTGCCAGCAGCCGAGGACAGGGAAGCTATGGCTACACCTTC. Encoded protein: CASSRGQGSYGYTF.

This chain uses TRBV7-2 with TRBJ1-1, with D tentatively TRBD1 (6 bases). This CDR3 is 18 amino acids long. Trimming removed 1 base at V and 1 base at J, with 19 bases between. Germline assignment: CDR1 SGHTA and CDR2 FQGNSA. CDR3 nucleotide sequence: TGTGCCAGCAGCTTAGGCCGGTCTTACAGGGCACAGAACACTGAAGCTTTCTTT. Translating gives CASSLGRSYRAQNTEAFF.

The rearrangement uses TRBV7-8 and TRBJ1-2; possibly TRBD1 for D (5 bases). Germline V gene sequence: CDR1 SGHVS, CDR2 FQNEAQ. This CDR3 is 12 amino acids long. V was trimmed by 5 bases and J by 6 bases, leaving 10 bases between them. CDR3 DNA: TGTGCCAGCAGCCTTGCAGGGCATGGCTACACCTTC. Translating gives CASSLAGHGYTF. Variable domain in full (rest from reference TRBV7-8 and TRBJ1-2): GAGVSQSPRYKVAKRGQDVALRCDPISGHVSLFWYQQALGQGPEFLTYFQNEAQLDKSGLPSDRFFAERPEGSVSTLKIQRTQQEDSAVYLCASSLAGHGYTFGSGTRLTVV.

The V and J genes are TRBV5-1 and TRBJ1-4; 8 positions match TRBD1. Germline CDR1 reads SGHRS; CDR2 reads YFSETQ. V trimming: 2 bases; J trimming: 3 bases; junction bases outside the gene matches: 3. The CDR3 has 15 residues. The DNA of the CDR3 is TGCGCCAGCAGCTTCCAGGGGGCTGCTAATGAAAAACTGTTTTTT. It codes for CASSFQGAANEKLFF.

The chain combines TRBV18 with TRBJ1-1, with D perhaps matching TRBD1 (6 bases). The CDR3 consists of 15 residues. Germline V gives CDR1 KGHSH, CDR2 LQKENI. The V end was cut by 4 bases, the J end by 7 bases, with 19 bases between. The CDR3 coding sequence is TGTGCCAGCTCACTCACAGCGGACTTACAGGGTGAAGCTTTCTTT. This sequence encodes CASSLTADLQGEAFF.

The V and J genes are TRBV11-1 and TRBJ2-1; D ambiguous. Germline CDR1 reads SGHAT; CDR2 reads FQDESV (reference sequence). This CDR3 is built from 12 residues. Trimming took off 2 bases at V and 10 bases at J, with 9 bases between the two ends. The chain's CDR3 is CASSLTRNEQFF. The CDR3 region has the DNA TGTGCCAGCAGCTTAACCAGAAACGAGCAGTTCTTC.

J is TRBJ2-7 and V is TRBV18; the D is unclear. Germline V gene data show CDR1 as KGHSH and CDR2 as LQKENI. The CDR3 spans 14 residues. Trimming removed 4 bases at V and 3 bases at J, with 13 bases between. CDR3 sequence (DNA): TGTGCCAGCTCACGTAGCACTCAGTACTACGAGCAGTACTTC. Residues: CASSRSTQYYEQYF.

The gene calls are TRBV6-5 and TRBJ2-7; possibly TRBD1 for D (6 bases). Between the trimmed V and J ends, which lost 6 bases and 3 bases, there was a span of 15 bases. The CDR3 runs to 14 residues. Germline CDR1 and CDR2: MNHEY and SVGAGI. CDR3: CASSRRTDHYEQYF. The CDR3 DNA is TGTGCCAGCAGCCGACGGACAGACCACTACGAGCAGTACTTC.

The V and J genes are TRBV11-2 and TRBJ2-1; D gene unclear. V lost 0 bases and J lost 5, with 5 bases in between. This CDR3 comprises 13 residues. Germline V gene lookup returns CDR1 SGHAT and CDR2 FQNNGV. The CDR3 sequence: CASSLDRNNEQFF. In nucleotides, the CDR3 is TGTGCCAGCAGCTTAGACAGAAACAATGAGCAGTTCTTC.

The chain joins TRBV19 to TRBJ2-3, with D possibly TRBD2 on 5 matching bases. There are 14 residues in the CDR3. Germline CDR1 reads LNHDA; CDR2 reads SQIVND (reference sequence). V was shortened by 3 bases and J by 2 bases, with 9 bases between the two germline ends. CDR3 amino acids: CASSMRAHTDTQYF. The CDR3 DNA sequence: TGTGCCAGTAGTATGAGGGCCCACACAGATACGCAGTATTTT.

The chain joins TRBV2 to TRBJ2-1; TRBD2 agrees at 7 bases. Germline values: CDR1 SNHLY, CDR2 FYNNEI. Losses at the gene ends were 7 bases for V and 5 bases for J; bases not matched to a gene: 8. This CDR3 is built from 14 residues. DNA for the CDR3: TGTGCCAGCACCCGGGGGGTCCCTCACAATGAGCAGTTCTTC. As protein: CASTRGVPHNEQFF. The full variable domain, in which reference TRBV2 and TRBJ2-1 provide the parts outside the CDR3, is EPEVTQTPSHQVTQMGQEVILRCVPISNHLYFYWYRQILGQKVEFLVSFYNNEISEKSEIFDDQFSVERPDGSNFTLKIRSTKLEDSAMYFCASTRGVPHNEQFFGPGTRLTVL.

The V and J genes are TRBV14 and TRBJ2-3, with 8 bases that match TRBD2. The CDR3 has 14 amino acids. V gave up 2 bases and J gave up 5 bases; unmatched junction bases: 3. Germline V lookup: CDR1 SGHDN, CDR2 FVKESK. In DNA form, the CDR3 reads TGTGCCAGCAGCCAAAAGGGACTAGTAGATACGCAGTATTTT. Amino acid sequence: CASSQKGLVDTQYF.

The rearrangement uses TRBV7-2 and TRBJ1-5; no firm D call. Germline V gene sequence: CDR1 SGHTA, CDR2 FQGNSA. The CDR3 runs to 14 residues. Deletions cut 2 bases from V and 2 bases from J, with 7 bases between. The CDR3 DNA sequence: TGTGCCAGCAGCTTACGGGGTGGCAATCAGCCCCAGCATTTT. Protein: CASSLRGGNQPQHF.

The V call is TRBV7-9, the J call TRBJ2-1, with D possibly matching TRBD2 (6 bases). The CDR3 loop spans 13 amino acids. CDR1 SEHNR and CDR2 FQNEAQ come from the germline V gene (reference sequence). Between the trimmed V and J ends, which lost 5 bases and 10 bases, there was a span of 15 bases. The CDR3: CASSPPSAGEQFF. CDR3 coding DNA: TGTGCCAGCAGCCCCCCTAGCGCTGGGGAGCAGTTCTTC.

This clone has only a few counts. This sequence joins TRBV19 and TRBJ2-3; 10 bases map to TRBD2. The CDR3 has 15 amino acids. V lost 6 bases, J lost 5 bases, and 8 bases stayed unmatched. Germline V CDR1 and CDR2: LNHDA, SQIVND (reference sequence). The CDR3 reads CASRRSGGAIDTQYF. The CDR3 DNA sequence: TGTGCCAGTAGAAGGAGCGGGGGGGCTATAGATACGCAGTATTTT. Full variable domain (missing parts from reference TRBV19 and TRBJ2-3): DGGITQSPKYLFRKEGQNVTLSCEQNLNHDAMYWYRQDPGQGLRLIYYSQIVNDFQKGDIAEGYSVSREKKESFPLTVTSAQKNPTAFYLCASRRSGGAIDTQYFGPGTRLTVL.

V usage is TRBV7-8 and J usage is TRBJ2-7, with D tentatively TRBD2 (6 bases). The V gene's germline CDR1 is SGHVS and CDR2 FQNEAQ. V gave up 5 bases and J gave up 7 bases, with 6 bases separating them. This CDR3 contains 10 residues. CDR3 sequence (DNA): TGTGCCAGCAGCGCGGGGGAGCAGTACTTC. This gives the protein CASSAGEQYF.

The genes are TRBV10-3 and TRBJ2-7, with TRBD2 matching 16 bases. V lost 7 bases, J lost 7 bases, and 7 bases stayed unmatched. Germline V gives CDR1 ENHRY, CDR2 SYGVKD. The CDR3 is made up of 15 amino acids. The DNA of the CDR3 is TGTGCCATCAATGAAGGGACTAGCGGGAGGGGGGAGCAGTACTTC. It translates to CAINEGTSGRGEQYF.

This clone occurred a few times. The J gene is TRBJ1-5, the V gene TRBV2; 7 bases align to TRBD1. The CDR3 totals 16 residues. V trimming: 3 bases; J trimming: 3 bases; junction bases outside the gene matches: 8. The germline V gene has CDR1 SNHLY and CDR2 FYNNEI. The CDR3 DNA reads TGTGCCAGCAGTGATTTGAGAGGGGGCGTCAATCAGCCCCAGCATTTT. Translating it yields CASSDLRGGVNQPQHF.

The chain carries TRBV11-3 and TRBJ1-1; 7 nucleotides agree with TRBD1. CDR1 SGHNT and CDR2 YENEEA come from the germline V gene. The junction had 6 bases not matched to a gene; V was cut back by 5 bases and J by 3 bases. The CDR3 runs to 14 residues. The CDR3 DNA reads TGTGCCAGCAGCCCCGGACAGGACGACACTGAAGCTTTCTTT. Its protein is CASSPGQDDTEAFF.

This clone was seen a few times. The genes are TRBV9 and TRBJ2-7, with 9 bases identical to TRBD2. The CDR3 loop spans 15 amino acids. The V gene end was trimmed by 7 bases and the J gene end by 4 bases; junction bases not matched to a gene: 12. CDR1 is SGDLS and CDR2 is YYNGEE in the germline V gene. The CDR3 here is CASSPQGLALYEQYF. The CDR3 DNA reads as TGTGCCAGCTCCCCCCAAGGACTAGCGCTATACGAGCAGTACTTC. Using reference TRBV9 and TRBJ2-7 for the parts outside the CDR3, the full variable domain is DSGVTQTPKHLITATGQRVTLRCSPRSGDLSVYWYQQSLDQGLQFLIQYYNGEERAKGNILERFSAQQFPDLHSELNLSSLELGDSALYFCASSPQGLALYEQYFGPGTRLTVT.

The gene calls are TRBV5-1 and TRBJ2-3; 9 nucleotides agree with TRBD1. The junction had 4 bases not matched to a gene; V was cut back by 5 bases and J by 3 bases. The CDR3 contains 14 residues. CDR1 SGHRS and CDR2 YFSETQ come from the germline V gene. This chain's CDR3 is CASRRGQGTDTQYF. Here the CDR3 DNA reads TGCGCCAGCAGAAGAGGACAGGGGACAGATACGCAGTATTTT.

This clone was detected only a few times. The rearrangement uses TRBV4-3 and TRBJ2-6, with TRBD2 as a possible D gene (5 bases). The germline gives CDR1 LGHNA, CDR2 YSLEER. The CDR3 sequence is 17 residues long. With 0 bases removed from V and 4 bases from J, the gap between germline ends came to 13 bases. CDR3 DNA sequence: TGCGCCAGCAGCCAAGATTGGCTCCCGGGGGGGGCCAACGTCCTGACTTTC. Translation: CASSQDWLPGGANVLTF.

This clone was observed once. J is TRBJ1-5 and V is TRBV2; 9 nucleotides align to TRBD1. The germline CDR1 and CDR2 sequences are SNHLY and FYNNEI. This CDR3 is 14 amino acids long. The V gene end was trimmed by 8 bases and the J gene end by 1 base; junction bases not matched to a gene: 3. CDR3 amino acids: CASGGQGSNQPQHF. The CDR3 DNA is TGTGCCAGCGGGGGACAGGGCAGCAATCAGCCCCAGCATTTT. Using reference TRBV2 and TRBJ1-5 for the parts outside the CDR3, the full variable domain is EPEVTQTPSHQVTQMGQEVILRCVPISNHLYFYWYRQILGQKVEFLVSFYNNEISEKSEIFDDQFSVERPDGSNFTLKIRSTKLEDSAMYFCASGGQGSNQPQHFGDGTRLSIL.

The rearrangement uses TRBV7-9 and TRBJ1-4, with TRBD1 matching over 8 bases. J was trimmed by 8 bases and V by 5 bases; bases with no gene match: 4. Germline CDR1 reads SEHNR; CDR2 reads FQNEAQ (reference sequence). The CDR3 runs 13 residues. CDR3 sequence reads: CASSRQGSEKLFF. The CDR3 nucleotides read TGTGCCAGCAGCCGACAGGGGAGCGAAAAACTGTTTTTT.

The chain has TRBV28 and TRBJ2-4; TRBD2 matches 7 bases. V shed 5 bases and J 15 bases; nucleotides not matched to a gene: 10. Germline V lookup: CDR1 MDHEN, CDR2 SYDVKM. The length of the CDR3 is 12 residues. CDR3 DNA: TGTGCCAGCAGTCCCGCCGGGGGGTGGGGGTACTTC. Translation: CASSPAGGWGYF.

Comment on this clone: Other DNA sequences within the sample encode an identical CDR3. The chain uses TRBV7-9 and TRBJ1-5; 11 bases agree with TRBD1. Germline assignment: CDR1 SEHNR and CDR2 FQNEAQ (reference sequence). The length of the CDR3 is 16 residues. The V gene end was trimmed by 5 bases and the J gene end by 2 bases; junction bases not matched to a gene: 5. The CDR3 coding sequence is TGTGCCAGCAGCCCGGGACAGGGGGGGGGCAATCAGCCCCAGCATTTT. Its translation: CASSPGQGGGNQPQHF.